One and the same sample provided the 23 T cell receptor beta chains below, sequenced in a study of prognosis after radiotherapy for stage I lung cancer. With two-round multiplex PCR, TCR beta CDR3 sequences were amplified from genomic DNA. First-round PCR used primers specific to each TRBV and TRBJ gene. TCRdb redid the calling of the multiplex PCR reads with MiXCR, one entry per CDR3 protein. The table lists tens of thousands of distinct CDR3 sequences, 35% to 45% of them singletons. Sequenced here: PBMCs, sampled before or after stereotactic body radiation therapy (not recorded which). The receptors originated from a donor over 45 with non-small cell lung cancer.

This clonotype has more than one count but fewer than ten. This clone may be a read error of a much larger clone one base away. The J gene is TRBJ1-3, the V gene TRBV7-9; D unclear. CDR1 is SEHNR and CDR2 is FQNEAQ in the germline V gene (reference sequence). The CDR3 has 13 residues. V lost 10 bases, J lost 0 bases, and 10 bases lay in between. CDR3 amino acids: CAIPIVSGNTIYF. The CDR3 coding sequence is TGTGCCATTCCCATAGTCTCTGGAAACACCATATATTTT.

A word on this clonotype: Since a far larger clone is one base different, this is likely a read error. This chain joins TRBV11-1 and TRBJ2-7; the D gene is possibly TRBD2 (5 bases). CDR1 and CDR2 from the germline V gene are SGHAT and FQDESV (reference sequence). The CDR3 has 14 amino acids. Here the CDR3 reads CASSQGSRPYDQYF. The CDR3 DNA is TGTGCCAGCAGTCAAGGGAGTAGGCCCTACGATCAGTACTTC.

Note on this clonotype: With a far larger clone one base away, a read error is the likely cause. V is TRBV12-3 or TRBV12-4 and J is TRBJ1-1; D not resolved. The CDR3 is made up of 11 amino acids. Trimming shortened V by 10 bases and J by 6 bases, and 12 bases separated the two germline ends. For the CDR3, the DNA is TGTGCCACGTTTCATGGCGCTGAAGCTTTCTTT. It codes for CATFHGAEAFF.

The V call is TRBV5-1, the J call TRBJ2-3; 7 positions match TRBD1. Germline CDR1 is SGHRS and CDR2 is YFSETQ. V lost 0 bases to trimming and J lost 2 bases; unmatched junction nucleotides: 3. The CDR3 loop spans 15 amino acids. Here the CDR3 DNA reads TGCGCCAGCAGCTTGGGACAGGGAGTCACAGATACGCAGTATTTT. Its protein product is CASSLGQGVTDTQYF. Combining the CDR3 with reference TRBV5-1 and TRBJ2-3 gives the whole variable domain KAGVTQTPRYLIKTRGQQVTLSCSPISGHRSVSWYQQTPGQGLQFLFEYFSETQRNKGNFPGRFSGRQFSNSRSEMNVSTLELGDSALYLCASSLGQGVTDTQYFGPGTRLTVL.

The V call is TRBV12-3 or TRBV12-4, the J call TRBJ1-3; D perhaps matches TRBD1 (5 bases). This CDR3 contains 16 residues. V was trimmed by 3 bases and J by 4 bases, leaving 16 bases between them. CDR3 DNA sequence: TGTGCCAGCAGTTTTGTACTCAAGGGGCTGGGAAACACCATATATTTT. Its protein is CASSFVLKGLGNTIYF.

This clonotype was recorded at least ten times. This chain links TRBV20-1 with TRBJ1-1; TRBD1 matches at 8 bases. This CDR3 region has 14 residues. Germline-derived CDR1 and CDR2 are DFQATT and SNEGSKA (reference sequence). The junction had 5 bases not matched to a gene; V was cut back by 4 bases and J by 1 base. The CDR3 loop reads CSATQGAWNTEAFF. CDR3 nucleotide sequence: TGCAGTGCTACCCAGGGGGCCTGGAACACTGAAGCTTTCTTT.

This clonotype was seen many times. The chain joins TRBV6-1 to TRBJ2-3; D is unresolved. The end of the DNA fits TRBJ1-5 better, so the J call may be wrong. Germline values: CDR1 MNHNS, CDR2 SASEGT. The CDR3 extends over 13 amino acids. The CDR3 sequence: CASRRGPTDTQHF. CDR3 sequence (DNA): TGTGCCAGCAGGAGAGGGCCCACAGATACGCAGCATTTT.

This clonotype turned up a few times. The junction does not match germline at one end; this may be a read error. The chain combines TRBV20-1 with TRBJ2-2; TRBD2 matches 8 bases. CDR1 DFQATT and CDR2 SNEGSKA come from the germline V gene (reference sequence). The CDR3 has 17 amino acids. The CDR3 sequence is CSARDMAAGVNAGELFF. The CDR3 DNA follows: TGCAGTGCTAGAGATATGGCAGCGGGAGTGAACGCCGGGGAGCTGTTTTTT.

This clonotype has a count of ten or more. This chain joins TRBV7-3 and TRBJ1-1, with TRBD1 identical over 7 bases. With V trimmed by 5 bases and J by 6 bases, 6 bases remained unmatched. Germline-derived CDR1 and CDR2 are SGHTA and FQGTGA. CDR3 length: 13 amino acids. The CDR3 bases are TGTGCCAGCAGCGTAGACAGGGACGCTGAAGCTTTCTTT. Its protein product is CASSVDRDAEAFF.

Concerning this clonotype itself: One junction end does not reproduce the germline sequence, and a read error may be involved. The chain combines TRBV29-1 with TRBJ1-3, with D uncertain. CDR1 SQVTM and CDR2 ANQGSEA come from the germline V gene. The CDR3 runs to 16 residues. In nucleotides, the CDR3 is TGCAGAGTTGTGGTAGTGCGAGGAGTTTCTGGAAACACCATATATTTT. Residues: CRVVVVRGVSGNTIYF.

This clonotype was recorded many times. The chain has TRBV30 and TRBJ2-4; TRBD2 matches at 10 bases. The CDR3 extends over 18 amino acids. The germline CDR1 and CDR2 sequences are GTSNPN and SVGIG (reference sequence). V shed 1 base and J 3 bases; nucleotides not matched to a gene: 12. The CDR3 nucleotides are TGTGCCTGGAGTGCCGTAGGAGCGGGAGGGCCCGTCAAAAACATTCAGTACTTC. Amino acid sequence: CAWSAVGAGGPVKNIQYF.

This clonotype was picked up many times. The chain recombines TRBV6-2 or TRBV6-3 with TRBJ2-3, with 11 bases fitting TRBD2. The CDR3 sequence is 15 residues long. V lost 4 bases to trimming and J lost 4 bases; unmatched junction nucleotides: 4. The germline V gene encodes CDR1 MNHEY and CDR2 SVGEGT. The CDR3 region is CASSSSGRLADTQYF. CDR3 in DNA: TGTGCCAGCAGTTCTAGCGGGAGGCTAGCAGATACGCAGTATTTT.

The CDR3 here is CASRTGMMRTEAFF. CDR3 DNA: TGTGCCAGCAGGACAGGGATGATGCGGACTGAAGCTTTCTTT. The chain has TRBV28 and TRBJ1-1; 7 nucleotides agree with TRBD1. There are 14 residues in the CDR3. CDR1 and CDR2 (germline): MDHEN, SYDVKM. The V gene end was trimmed by 6 bases and the J gene end by 5 bases; junction bases not matched to a gene: 9.

The chain carries TRBV7-6 and TRBJ2-7; 7 bases are a match to TRBD1. The V gene's germline CDR1 is SGHVS and CDR2 FNYEAQ. V shed 0 bases and J 6 bases; nucleotides not matched to a gene: 8. The CDR3 runs 15 residues. CDR3 loop: CASSLAGKTGSEQYF. Written as DNA, the CDR3 is TGTGCCAGCAGCTTAGCGGGAAAGACAGGGAGCGAGCAGTACTTC.

About this clonotype: One junction end disagrees with the germline gene, perhaps due to a read error. The J gene is TRBJ2-6, the V gene TRBV9, with D perhaps TRBD1 or TRBD2 (5 bases each). Germline CDR1 reads SGDLS; CDR2 reads YYNGEE. This CDR3 region has 14 residues. The DNA for the CDR3 is TGTGTCAGCAGTTGGGAGTCTGGGGCCAACGTCCTTACTTTC. It translates to CVSSWESGANVLTF.

This clonotype was picked up many times. This rearrangement joins TRBV30 to TRBJ2-1; 7 bases map to TRBD2. Germline values: CDR1 GTSNPN, CDR2 SVGIG (reference sequence). After removal of 4 bases from V and 7 bases from J, the junction contained 16 bases not matched to a gene. The CDR3 is 16 amino acids. The CDR3: CAWTGWRELSGNEQFF. CDR3 DNA sequence: TGTGCCTGGACCGGATGGCGGGAGTTGAGTGGGAATGAGCAGTTCTTC.

This clonotype was picked up many times. This chain connects TRBV5-1 to TRBJ2-2; 12 bases are shared with TRBD1. CDR1 is SGHRS, CDR2 YFSETQ, per germline. V dropped 6 bases and J dropped 5; count of bases not matched to a gene: 5. The CDR3 runs to 15 residues. The CDR3 coding sequence is TGCGCCAGCACACCGGGACAGGGGGCGACCGGGGAGCTGTTTTTT. Protein sequence: CASTPGQGATGELFF.

In this sample, this clonotype turned up many times. The chain has TRBV15 and TRBJ2-6; TRBD1 matches at 10 bases. The V and J ends lost 4 bases and 0 bases, in that order; junction bases with no gene match: 3. Germline CDR1 reads LNHNV; CDR2 reads YYDKDF (reference sequence). This CDR3 region has 17 residues. The CDR3 DNA reads TGTGCCACCAGCACGGACAGGGGGAACTCTGGGGCCAACGTCCTGACTTTC. Its protein is CATSTDRGNSGANVLTF. The full variable domain, with the rest looked up from reference TRBV15 and TRBJ2-6, is DAMVIQNPRYQVTQFGKPVTLSCSQTLNHNVMYWYQQKSSQAPKLLFHYYDKDFNNEADTPDNFQSRRPNTSFCFLDIRSPGLGDTAMYLCATSTDRGNSGANVLTFGAGSRLTVL.

The chain has TRBV6-1 and TRBJ2-1; 12 bases are a match to TRBD2. V shed 6 bases, J shed 4 bases, and the junction held 4 bases outside the gene matches. The CDR3 totals 15 residues. CDR1 is MNHNS, CDR2 SASEGT, per germline. CDR3 coding DNA: TGTGCCAGCAGCCGGACTAGCGGGATATACAATGAGCAGTTCTTC. The encoded protein is CASSRTSGIYNEQFF.

V and J are TRBV7-6 and TRBJ1-4, with D possibly being TRBD1 (5 bases). The CDR3 sequence is 14 residues long. Germline V gene lookup returns CDR1 SGHVS and CDR2 FNYEAQ. With 4 bases removed from V and 8 bases from J, the gap between germline ends came to 14 bases. The CDR3 DNA reads as TGTGCCAGCAGCTGGGGACGGGGTGGAGAAAAACTGTTTTTT. It is translated as CASSWGRGGEKLFF.

This clonotype was detected many times. A junction boundary mismatches the germline segment, possibly from a read error. The CDR3 loop reads CVTSDFERDTGELFF. CDR3 nucleotide sequence: TGTGTCACCAGTGATTTTGAGCGGGACACCGGGGAGCTGTTTTTT. This sequence joins TRBV24-1 and TRBJ2-2, with D possibly matching TRBD2 (6 bases). Germline lookup yields CDR1 KGHDR and CDR2 SFDVKD. The CDR3 is made up of 15 amino acids.

This clonotype qualifies as medium-sized. The chain has TRBV11-3 and TRBJ2-6, with D perhaps matching TRBD1 or TRBD2 (5 bases each). CDR3 length: 13 residues. Per the germline V gene, CDR1 is SGHNT and CDR2 is YENEEA. V was pared by 3 bases and J by 12 bases, with 12 bases between. The DNA for the CDR3 is TGTGCCAGCAGCTTCTCGGTTGGGGGCGTCCTGACTTTC. Its translation: CASSFSVGGVLTF.

A few counts support this clonotype. A much bigger clone sits one base away, suggesting this may be a read error. The chain carries TRBV19 and TRBJ1-5; D remains ambiguous. The CDR3 length is 13 residues. Trimming pared 4 bases from V and 3 bases from J, leaving 7 bases between. Germline-derived CDR1 and CDR2 are LNHDA and SQIVND (reference sequence). Written as DNA, the CDR3 is TGTGCCAGTAGTAGACGGGTCAATCAGCCCCAGCATTTT. The encoded protein is CASSRRVNQPQHF.